The clone carrying this T cell receptor (beta chain) was observed many times. The antigen is unknown. This specimen belongs to a study of T cells in Graves' hyperthyroidism and ophthalmopathy. Overall study: Once the initial diagnosis was made, peripheral blood was obtained before any treatment. Overall study results and limits: The model made its ophthalmopathy prediction, and onset followed a median about 6.8 months later.

Germline CDR1 reads DFQATT; CDR2 reads SNEGSKA (reference sequence). The V gene lost 7 bases and the J gene lost 7 bases, with 19 bases spanning the gap. This CDR3 is 14 amino acids long. TCR beta CDR3 region amplification was performed from RNA transcripts. In the first-round RT-PCR of the TCR CDR3, the HTBI primer set was used. One entry per CDR3 protein results from TCRdb running MiXCR on the multiplex PCR reads. The table lists about 420,000 distinct CDR3 sequences, 15% to 18% of them singletons. Uncontrolled infection, other autoimmune disease, pregnancy or lactation barred patients from enrollment.

The receptor was derived from a woman younger than 35 with Graves' hyperthyroidism. Specimen: blood. The chain recombines TRBV20-1 with TRBJ2-2; possible D gene TRBD1, 6 bases. Written as DNA, the CDR3 is TGCAGTGTCCCATCAATACAGGGTAGCGGGGAGCTGTTTTTT. Translation gives CSVPSIQGSGELFF.